What follows are 14 T cell receptor beta chains derived from one specimen sequenced in a study of identifying expanded T cells in peripheral blood. Some clones are missing from TCRdb's copy, which holds only in-frame ones; the method was immunoSEQ multiplex PCR. There are over 75,000 clones in the sample; approximately 90% occur only once, and 4% lies in the top ten. The sample taken for sequencing was blood. The receptors here all came from a person aged 18 to 70 in good health.

V usage is TRBV2 and J usage is TRBJ2-2, with D perhaps being TRBD1 or TRBD2 (5 bases each). CDR1 is SNHLY, CDR2 FYNNEI, per germline. The length of the CDR3 is 13 residues. Trimming left V 6 bases short and J 5 bases short, with 10 bases between. This chain's CDR3 is CASRREGTGELFF. The CDR3, as DNA: TGTGCCAGCAGGAGAGAGGGGACCGGGGAGCTGTTTTTT.

This clone appeared a single time. The J gene is TRBJ2-7, the V gene TRBV7-4, with 8 bases that match TRBD1. CDR1 and CDR2 (germline): SGHVT, SQSDAQ. The CDR3 is made up of 17 amino acids. V gave up 5 bases and J gave up 5 bases; unmatched junction bases: 17. The CDR3 is CASSHRTGRIIGDEQYF. Written as DNA, the CDR3 is TGTGCCAGCAGCCACCGGACAGGGAGGATTATTGGGGACGAGCAGTACTTC. Combining the CDR3 with reference TRBV7-4 and TRBJ2-7 gives the whole variable domain GAGVSQSPRYKVAKRGRDVALRCDSISGHVTLYWYRQTLGQGSEVLTYSQSDAQRDKSGRPSGRFSAERPERSVSTLKIQRTEQGDSAVYLCASSHRTGRIIGDEQYFGPGTRLTVT.

Note on this clone: In the same sample, other DNA sequences code for this CDR3. The V and J genes are TRBV5-1 and TRBJ2-5; 15 bases map to TRBD2. In germline, CDR1 is SGHRS, CDR2 YFSETQ. V lost 3 bases, J lost 5 bases, and 5 bases stayed unmatched. The CDR3 runs to 16 residues. The CDR3 region has the DNA TGCGCCAGCAGCTGGACTAGCGGGGGGGTAGCTGAGACCCAGTACTTC. As protein: CASSWTSGGVAETQYF.

This clone came up once. The chain couples TRBV9 to TRBJ1-2, with no clear D. V gave up 3 bases and J gave up 1 base, with 10 bases separating them. In germline, CDR1 is SGDLS, CDR2 YYNGEE. The CDR3 contains 14 residues. The CDR3 loop reads CASSDPAGNYGYTF. The CDR3 DNA reads TGTGCCAGCAGCGACCCCGCCGGTAACTATGGCTACACCTTC.

This clone occurred once. This rearrangement joins TRBV4-2 to TRBJ2-1; tentative D call: TRBD2 (6 bases). The CDR3 sequence is 18 residues long. Germline lookup yields CDR1 LGHNA and CDR2 YNFKEQ. With 3 bases removed from V and 2 bases from J, the gap between germline ends came to 20 bases. The CDR3 region has the DNA TGTGCCAGCAGCCAGGTTGCCCACTTGTGGGGGGCCTACAATGAGCAGTTCTTC. As protein: CASSQVAHLWGAYNEQFF.

V usage is TRBV6-1 and J usage is TRBJ2-7, with D possibly being TRBD1 or TRBD2 (5 bases each). V was shortened by 4 bases and J by 2 bases, with 9 bases between the two germline ends. Per germline, CDR1 MNHNS and CDR2 SASEGT. The CDR3 contains 13 residues. The chain's CDR3 is CASSVEGTYEQYF. Written as DNA, the CDR3 is TGTGCCAGCAGTGTTGAGGGGACCTACGAGCAGTACTTC.

This sequence joins TRBV9 and TRBJ1-1, with a possible D match to TRBD1 (6 bases). Germline V gives CDR1 SGDLS, CDR2 YYNGEE. The CDR3 runs to 15 residues. V was shortened by 0 bases and J by 3 bases, with 12 bases between the two germline ends. The CDR3 DNA reads as TGTGCCAGCAGCGTAGGAACAGGGTCGGACACTGAAGCTTTCTTT. Its translation is CASSVGTGSDTEAFF. The whole variable domain, filled in from reference TRBV9 and TRBJ1-1, reads DSGVTQTPKHLITATGQRVTLRCSPRSGDLSVYWYQQSLDQGLQFLIQYYNGEERAKGNILERFSAQQFPDLHSELNLSSLELGDSALYFCASSVGTGSDTEAFFGQGTRLTVV.

This clone was detected only once. The chain uses TRBV16 and TRBJ1-5; 9 positions agree with TRBD1. Germline-derived CDR1 and CDR2 are KGHSY and FQNENV. The V gene end was trimmed by 4 bases and the J gene end by 3 bases; junction bases not matched to a gene: 4. The CDR3 sequence is 15 residues long. The CDR3: CASSPGQGTNQPQHF. The CDR3 bases are TGTGCCAGCAGCCCTGGACAGGGGACCAATCAGCCCCAGCATTTT.

The chain joins TRBV10-3 to TRBJ2-7; weak D call: TRBD2 (5 bases). This CDR3 has 12 residues. CDR1 is ENHRY, CDR2 SYGVKD, per germline. V gave up 10 bases and J gave up 3 bases, with 13 bases separating them. CDR3 in amino acids: CATRVGGYEQYF. CDR3 coding DNA: TGTGCCACGCGGGTGGGTGGCTACGAGCAGTACTTC.

This sequence joins TRBV4-2 and TRBJ2-7, with D uncertain. The germline V gene has CDR1 LGHNA and CDR2 YNFKEQ. The V gene lost 0 bases and the J gene lost 1 base, with 10 bases spanning the gap. CDR3 size: 15 residues. The chain's CDR3 is CASSQDWVPSYEQYF. The CDR3 DNA reads as TGTGCCAGCAGCCAAGATTGGGTCCCATCCTACGAGCAGTACTTC.

V and J are TRBV7-2 and TRBJ2-7, with TRBD1 matching over 8 bases. The CDR3 spans 17 residues. V lost 2 bases, J lost 1 base, and 10 bases stayed unmatched. Germline CDR1 reads SGHTA; CDR2 reads FQGNSA. The CDR3 DNA reads TGTGCCAGCAGCTTAACCTCGGACAGGGCCTTTTCCTACGAGCAGTACTTC. This codes for CASSLTSDRAFSYEQYF.

This clone came up a few times. The rearrangement uses TRBV6-4 and TRBJ2-3; 7 bases are a match to TRBD2. J lost 4 bases, V lost 0 bases, and 1 base had no gene match. Germline-derived CDR1 and CDR2 are MRHNA and SNTAGT. The CDR3 runs 14 residues. CDR3 sequence: CASSDSREPDTQYF. The DNA for the CDR3 is TGTGCCAGCAGTGACTCGCGGGAGCCAGATACGCAGTATTTT.

The chain joins TRBV2 to TRBJ2-3; TRBD2 is a possible D gene (6 bases). CDR3 length: 15 residues. Germline lookup yields CDR1 SNHLY and CDR2 FYNNEI. Trimming removed 6 bases at V and 0 bases at J, with 13 bases between. The CDR3 region has the DNA TGTGCCAGCAGGGGACTGCCGATTAGCACAGATACGCAGTATTTT. It codes for CASRGLPISTDTQYF.

This chain uses TRBV5-1 with TRBJ1-3; D gene ambiguous. Germline V gives CDR1 SGHRS, CDR2 YFSETQ. This CDR3 spans 14 amino acids. Deletions cut 1 base from V and 0 bases from J, with 5 bases between. The CDR3 DNA reads TGCGCCAGCAGCTTGCAGAGCTCTGGAAACACCATATATTTT. Translating gives CASSLQSSGNTIYF.